The clone carrying this T cell receptor (beta chain) was detected a few times. This table comes from immunoSEQ multiplex PCR, and its TCRdb copy is limited to in-frame clones, with some not included. The sample records some 29,000 clones, 85% to 90% being singletons. These data are taken from a study of T cells in tuberculosis. At the level of the study: This South African cohort compared adolescents with or without latent tuberculosis against adults with active tuberculosis.

This CDR3 spans 16 amino acids. In germline, CDR1 is SGHRS, CDR2 YFSETQ. V was pared by 3 bases and J by 10 bases, with 10 bases of the junction left unmatched. The chain combines TRBV5-1 with TRBJ1-6; 10 bases are a match to TRBD1. The TCR was taken from a donor aged 10 to 29 with latent tuberculosis or without tuberculosis infection. The sample comprised PBMCs. The CDR3 protein is CASSSGQGTGESPLHF. CDR3 coding DNA: TGCGCCAGCAGCTCGGGGCAGGGGACAGGGGAGTCACCCCTCCACTTT.